A single sample is the source of the 28 T cell receptor beta chains below, sequenced in a study of HIV-infected children after antiretroviral therapy interruption. Unique molecular identifiers were included in an RNA-based 3' RACE TCR library. TCRdb passed the 3' RACE reads through MiXCR, listing each CDR3 protein once. The sample lists approximately 96,000 distinct CDR3 sequences; about 7.2% were seen once. Noted treatment: PENTA 11 planned treatment interruption arm or continuous ART arm. The starting material was CD45RA+ CD4+ T cells from PBMCs, pooled from several time points, obtained from a donor given antiretroviral therapy, either interrupted or continuous. Specified subset: naive CD4+ CD45RA+ CD45RO- T cells. All receptors come from a pool of human donors with HIV.

Many counts were recorded for this clonotype. The chain couples TRBV15 to TRBJ1-1; no firm D call. Germline V gene lookup returns CDR1 LNHNV and CDR2 YYDKDF (reference sequence). V lost 0 bases, J lost 5 bases, and 13 bases lay in between. This CDR3 is built from 15 residues. CDR3 coding DNA: TGTGCCACCAGCAGAGATCCCGTCTCGGGTACTGAAGCTTTCTTT. Protein: CATSRDPVSGTEAFF.

This clonotype was found many times. This rearrangement joins TRBV20-1 to TRBJ2-1; D may be TRBD1 (5 bases). V was clipped by 6 bases and J by 4 bases, with 16 bases between them. Germline lookup yields CDR1 DFQATT and CDR2 SNEGSKA (reference sequence). CDR3 length: 14 residues. This chain's CDR3 is CSADGQGYYNEQFF. In DNA form, the CDR3 reads TGCAGTGCAGACGGGCAGGGATATTACAATGAGCAGTTCTTC.

The chain joins TRBV5-1 to TRBJ2-7; D remains ambiguous. Germline loops: CDR1 SGHRS, CDR2 YFSETQ. This CDR3 is built from 13 residues. The V and J ends lost 5 bases and 0 bases respectively, with 9 bases between them. CDR3 bases: TGCGCCAGCAGGGTTATGGGCTCCTACGAGCAGTACTTC. It specifies CASRVMGSYEQYF. Variable domain in full (rest from reference TRBV5-1 and TRBJ2-7): KAGVTQTPRYLIKTRGQQVTLSCSPISGHRSVSWYQQTPGQGLQFLFEYFSETQRNKGNFPGRFSGRQFSNSRSEMNVSTLELGDSALYLCASRVMGSYEQYFGPGTRLTVT.

In this sample, this clonotype turned up many times. This chain uses TRBV7-9 with TRBJ2-5; D tentatively reads TRBD1 or TRBD2 (5 bases each). Trimming cost V 4 bases and J 7 bases, with 43 bases left between them. The CDR3 covers 23 residues. Germline CDR1 SEHNR, CDR2 FQNEAQ (reference sequence). The CDR3 DNA reads as TGTGCCAGCAGCTCGCCGAACCTCTGGGGGAAGAGGTCTGAATGGACTGAAGTTGGGACCCAGTACTTC. Its translation is CASSSPNLWGKRSEWTEVGTQYF.

This clonotype was found a few times. This chain links TRBV11-2 with TRBJ2-1; a possible D gene is TRBD2 (6 bases). Germline CDR1 reads SGHAT; CDR2 reads FQNNGV. V was cut by 2 bases and J by 6 bases, with 14 bases left in between. The CDR3 is 15 amino acids. CDR3 protein: CASSLRRDPPNEQFF. DNA for the CDR3: TGTGCCAGCAGCTTAAGGAGGGACCCCCCCAATGAGCAGTTCTTC. Full variable domain (outside the CDR3, taken from reference TRBV11-2 and TRBJ2-1): EAGVAQSPRYKIIEKRQSVAFWCNPISGHATLYWYQQILGQGPKLLIQFQNNGVVDDSQLPKDRFSAERLKGVDSTLKIQPAKLEDSAVYLCASSLRRDPPNEQFFGPGTRLTVL.

This clonotype has a handful of counts. The rearrangement joins TRBV18 to TRBJ2-1; possibly TRBD1 for D (5 bases). This CDR3 has 16 amino acids. V dropped 3 bases and J dropped 0 bases, with 12 bases sitting between them. Germline CDR1 is KGHSH and CDR2 is LQKENI. The CDR3 loop reads CASSPTRASSYNEQFF. CDR3 sequence (DNA): TGTGCCAGCTCACCGACCAGGGCAAGCTCCTACAATGAGCAGTTCTTC.

The table lists this clonotype with many counts. DNA for the CDR3: TGTGCCAGCAGTTTATATGGGGGAACCTACGAGCAGTACTTC. This codes for CASSLYGGTYEQYF. The chain combines TRBV12-3 or TRBV12-4 with TRBJ2-7; either TRBD1 or TRBD2 may fit D (5 bases each). V was clipped by 2 bases and J by 2 bases, with 10 bases between them. This CDR3 region has 14 residues.

This clonotype was counted many times. The rearrangement uses TRBV5-1 and TRBJ2-2; 8 bases map to TRBD1. The CDR3 is 13 residues long. Germline V lookup: CDR1 SGHRS, CDR2 YFSETQ. Trimming removed 4 bases from V and 7 bases from J; junction bases left unmatched: 3. As DNA, the CDR3 is TGCGCCAGCAGCCAAGGACAGGGCGGGGAGCTGTTTTTT. It yields the protein CASSQGQGGELFF.

The sample holds many counts of this clonotype. The V call is TRBV3-1, the J call TRBJ1-1; a possible D gene is TRBD1 (6 bases). Trimming took off 4 bases at V and 6 bases at J, with 27 bases between the two ends. From germline, CDR1 is LGHDT and CDR2 YNNKEL (reference sequence). The CDR3 is 18 amino acids. The CDR3 reads CASSLRRSPRARGAEAFF. CDR3 in DNA: TGTGCCAGCAGCCTCCGTCGCTCCCCCAGGGCCAGGGGAGCTGAAGCTTTCTTT.

Note on this clonotype: Its ends do not fully match the called genes, so a read error is possible. The rearrangement uses TRBV4-2 and TRBJ1-2, with D perhaps matching TRBD1 (5 bases). This CDR3 contains 12 residues. The V gene's germline CDR1 is LGHNA and CDR2 YNFKEQ. The CDR3 nucleotides read TGTGCCAGCAACCAAACGGGGCATGGCTACACCTTC. Its translation: CASNQTGHGYTF.

The rearrangement uses TRBV28 and TRBJ2-7; TRBD2 is a possible D gene (6 bases). The V gene's germline CDR1 is MDHEN and CDR2 SYDVKM. Trimming cost V 8 bases and J 5 bases, with 13 bases left between them. The CDR3 loop spans 12 amino acids. The CDR3 protein is CASRGAYHEQYF. CDR3 DNA: TGTGCCAGCCGCGGGGCGTATCACGAGCAGTACTTC.

On this clonotype itself: A read error may explain this, as a much larger clone is one base away. The chain is built from TRBV20-1 and TRBJ2-7, with TRBD2 identical over 8 bases. Germline loops: CDR1 DFQATT, CDR2 SNEGSKA (reference sequence). The CDR3 sequence is 16 residues long. DNA of the CDR3: TGCAGTGTTAGACGCCCGGGGGGGGCAGTCGCCCACGAGCAGTACTTC. This gives the protein CSVRRPGGAVAHEQYF.

V and J are TRBV20-1 and TRBJ2-3, with TRBD2 matching 10 bases. Germline V lookup: CDR1 DFQATT, CDR2 SNEGSKA (reference sequence). The CDR3 spans 15 residues. After removal of 0 bases from V and 5 bases from J, the junction contained 5 bases not matched to a gene. DNA for the CDR3: TGCAGTGCTAGAGATTTCACTAGCGGGAAAGATACGCAGTATTTT. As protein: CSARDFTSGKDTQYF.

This clonotype was seen ten or more times. This rearrangement joins TRBV5-5 to TRBJ1-1; D gene ambiguous. Germline V lookup: CDR1 SGHKS, CDR2 YYEKEE (reference sequence). CDR3 length: 14 amino acids. V was cut by 2 bases and J by 2 bases, with 10 bases left in between. CDR3 amino acids: CASSFLTGNTEAFF. CDR3 bases: TGTGCCAGCAGCTTTTTGACGGGCAACACTGAAGCTTTCTTT.

This clonotype was seen ten or more times. This sequence joins TRBV27 and TRBJ2-7; unclear D gene. The CDR3 sequence is 11 residues long. Trimming pared 10 bases from V and 7 bases from J, leaving 14 bases between. Germline V gene sequence: CDR1 MNHEY, CDR2 SMNVEV (reference sequence). CDR3 in amino acids: CATSTFGEQYF. The CDR3 DNA reads as TGTGCCACCAGCACTTTCGGGGAGCAGTACTTC.

In its sample, this clonotype was seen many times. The chain uses TRBV7-7 and TRBJ2-5, with D perhaps TRBD1 or TRBD2 (5 bases each). The germline CDR1 and CDR2 sequences are SSHAT and FNYEAQ (reference sequence). The CDR3 extends over 14 amino acids. Trimming shortened V by 4 bases and J by 2 bases, and 11 bases separated the two germline ends. The CDR3 spells CASSSGTHQETQYF. The CDR3 bases are TGTGCCAGCAGCTCCGGGACCCATCAAGAGACCCAGTACTTC.

V gene TRBV7-2 combines with J gene TRBJ1-3; D remains unclear. V lost 2 bases and J lost 0, with 2 bases in between. CDR1 is SGHTA, CDR2 FQGNSA, per germline. The CDR3 covers 13 residues. CDR3 amino acids: CASSLISGNTIYF. DNA for the CDR3: TGTGCCAGCAGCTTAATCTCTGGAAACACCATATATTTT.

This clonotype was counted ten times or more. The rearrangement joins TRBV4-3 to TRBJ1-2, with D tentatively TRBD1 (5 bases). Per germline, CDR1 LGHNA and CDR2 YSLEER. The CDR3 consists of 15 residues. V was cut by 2 bases and J by 3 bases, with 13 bases left in between. Here the CDR3 reads CASSQPVRGDYGYTF. DNA of the CDR3: TGCGCCAGCAGCCAACCTGTTCGGGGCGACTATGGCTACACCTTC.

This clonotype was detected only a few times. This chain connects TRBV27 to TRBJ2-2; 7 nucleotides agree with TRBD2. The CDR3 loop spans 16 amino acids. Germline lookup yields CDR1 MNHEY and CDR2 SMNVEV (reference sequence). Trimming removed 6 bases from V and 4 bases from J; junction bases left unmatched: 11. CDR3 DNA sequence: TGTGCCAGCAGACCAGTTGGGGGGGGTTCCACCGGGGAGCTGTTTTTT. This sequence encodes CASRPVGGGSTGELFF.

The rearrangement uses TRBV3-1 and TRBJ2-1; a possible D gene is TRBD1 (6 bases). The germline V gene encodes CDR1 LGHDT and CDR2 YNNKEL (reference sequence). The CDR3 sequence is 17 residues long. V dropped 1 base and J dropped 8 bases, with 21 bases sitting between them. The DNA for the CDR3 is TGTGCCAGCAGCCAAGGGTACGGCGTGGGGGCCAGGGATGAGCAGTTCTTC. Amino acid sequence: CASSQGYGVGARDEQFF.

This clonotype was recorded many times. The chain couples TRBV7-6 to TRBJ2-2; 9 bases agree with TRBD1. The CDR3 spans 16 residues. Germline V gene lookup returns CDR1 SGHVS and CDR2 FNYEAQ. V lost 5 bases to trimming and J lost 6 bases; unmatched junction nucleotides: 10. The CDR3 DNA sequence: TGTGCCAGCAGCCTACGGGACAGGGTTCCGGCCGGGGAGCTGTTTTTT. Translating it yields CASSLRDRVPAGELFF.

This clonotype was counted many times. The chain employs TRBV7-6 and TRBJ1-1; 7 bases are a match to TRBD1. The V segment lost 1 base and the J segment 4 bases; nucleotides outside the gene matches: 3. This CDR3 is built from 14 residues. Germline CDR1 reads SGHVS; CDR2 reads FNYEAQ. CDR3 in amino acids: CASSLDRGSTEAFF. CDR3 DNA sequence: TGTGCCAGCAGCTTAGACAGGGGAAGCACTGAAGCTTTCTTT.

This chain joins TRBV12-3 or TRBV12-4 and TRBJ2-1, with a possible D match to TRBD2 (6 bases). The CDR3 has 16 amino acids. The ends were cut back, 3 bases at V and 2 bases at J, with 14 bases in the middle. CDR3 in DNA: TGTGCCAGCAGTTTCAGTATCGGAGGGACCTACAATGAGCAGTTCTTC. Protein: CASSFSIGGTYNEQFF.

A few counts support this clonotype. The gene calls are TRBV13 and TRBJ2-3, with 15 bases that match TRBD2. V trimming: 5 bases; J trimming: 3 bases; junction bases outside the gene matches: 9. The CDR3 loop spans 18 amino acids. Germline V gene lookup returns CDR1 PRHDT and CDR2 FYEKMQ (reference sequence). The CDR3 region has the DNA TGTGCCAGCAGCATGGGACTAGCGGGAGGATTGAGGACAGATACGCAGTATTTT. Amino acid sequence: CASSMGLAGGLRTDTQYF.

Many counts were recorded for this clonotype. One junction end does not reproduce the germline sequence, and a read error may be involved. The V and J genes are TRBV27 and TRBJ1-2; 9 bases map to TRBD1. CDR1 MNHEY and CDR2 SMNVEV come from the germline V gene (reference sequence). The CDR3 spans 14 residues. CDR3 residues: CASSLVGQGYGYTF. DNA of the CDR3: TGTGCCAGTAGTTTAGTGGGACAGGGATACGGCTACACCTTC.

At least ten counts were recorded for this clonotype. The chain combines TRBV5-1 with TRBJ2-1, with a weak D call TRBD1 (6 bases). Trimming cost V 0 bases and J 6 bases, with 10 bases left between them. This CDR3 contains 14 residues. Germline V gene data show CDR1 as SGHRS and CDR2 as YFSETQ. The CDR3 DNA sequence: TGCGCCAGCAGCTTGGGACAGGTTGGCAATGAGCAGTTCTTC. It translates to CASSLGQVGNEQFF.

This clonotype was counted a single time. At one boundary the junction diverges from the germline segment, which might be a read error. The V gene is TRBV20-1, the J gene TRBJ2-5; maybe TRBD2 (7 bases). The CDR3 spans 14 residues. CDR1 is DFQATT and CDR2 is SNEGSKA in the germline V gene (reference sequence). CDR3 in DNA: TGCAGTGCTAGAGTCCGGGGGGCGGATGAGACACAGTACTTC. Translated, it gives CSARVRGADETQYF.

At least ten counts were recorded for this clonotype. The chain recombines TRBV29-1 with TRBJ2-7; 7 nucleotides match TRBD1. CDR1 SQVTM and CDR2 ANQGSEA come from the germline V gene. V was clipped by 5 bases and J by 5 bases; unmatched bases: 6. There are 12 residues in the CDR3. CDR3 sequence (DNA): TGCAGCGTTAGGGGTCAGGGGGACGAGCAGTACTTC. Translating gives CSVRGQGDEQYF.